The T cell receptor (beta chain) under discussion was sequenced for a study of CD8 T cell repertoires and HIV-1 epitope variants. Whole-study context: T cells were stimulated with Twenty-five Gag and Nef peptides separately. Controls were a CMV, EBV and flu pool, Ebola AY9, and no peptide. Equal numbers of autologous T cell-negative cells presented antigen to enriched T cells.

Profiled with immunoSEQ multiplex PCR; TCRdb holds only in-frame clones, not every one. This sample has fewer than 6,000 clones; approximately 60% occur once, and the top ten carry roughly 43%. Points on this clone: As yet, its antigen is unknown.

Germline V lookup: CDR1 KGHSH, CDR2 LQKENI. This CDR3 has 16 amino acids. J lost 4 bases, V lost 5 bases, and 11 bases had no gene match. Whole-study results and caveats: Nine antigen-specific TCR beta clonotypes were found; over 5 seemed cross-reactive to variants.

Sequencing was done on a sample of cultured CD8+ T cells derived from PBMCs. The J gene is TRBJ2-3, the V gene TRBV18; 8 bases match TRBD2. The receptor comes from a male donor with HIV. CDR3 nucleotide sequence: TGTGCCAGCTCAGCAGCCGGGACTAGGTTTGCAGATACGCAGTATTTT. Its protein product is CASSAAGTRFADTQYF.